This paragraph reports one T cell receptor beta chain. Amplification from RNA transcripts yielded the TCR beta CDR3 regions. The first round was an RT-PCR with HTBI primers, and the second round was a multiplex PCR. TCRdb re-derived calls from the multiplex PCR reads in MiXCR, one entry per CDR3 protein. The data contain over a million distinct CDR3 sequences, around a third of them singletons. J was trimmed by 7 bases and V by 1 base; bases with no gene match: 3. Per the germline V gene, CDR1 is LNHNV and CDR2 is YYDKDF (reference sequence). This CDR3 has 13 amino acids. Each hyperthyroidism patient was newly diagnosed, with under 2 months' duration, and aged 18 to 65. The sample originates from a study of Graves' ophthalmopathy and Graves' hyperthyroidism. Study-wide context: Ophthalmopathy absent within 18 months of follow-up marked hyperthyroidism as stable.

The origin of this receptor is an adult man with Graves' hyperthyroidism. The chain links TRBV15 to TRBJ2-5; 7 bases fit TRBD2. The sequencing sample was made of peripheral blood or thyroid tissue (not recorded which). CDR3 coding DNA: TGTGCCACCAGCAGAGGACAGCGGGGGACCCAGTACTTC. It translates to CATSRGQRGTQYF.